The 19 T cell receptor beta chains listed next were all sequenced from one sample in a study of shared clonotypes between healthy human individuals. Using immunoSEQ multiplex PCR, the repertoire was profiled, and TCRdb retains in-frame clones only, with some absent. The sample consists of approximately 1.5 million clones, roughly 98% of them appearing once. Source material: naive CD4+ T cells sorted from blood. As for subset: CD45RA+ positively selected. These receptors all come from a man aged 25 to 40 in good health.

This clone was recorded only once. The chain joins TRBV5-6 to TRBJ1-2; D ambiguous. Per the germline V gene, CDR1 is SGHDT and CDR2 is YYEEEE. Trimming left V 6 bases short and J 10 bases short, with 19 bases between. This CDR3 has 13 amino acids. CDR3 in DNA: TGTGCCAGCACCCATCAGGTTCCTGTTATCTACACCTTC. Amino acids: CASTHQVPVIYTF.

The chain combines TRBV4-1 with TRBJ2-7; D remains unclear. CDR3 length equals 15 residues. Trimming shortened V by 0 bases and J by 2 bases, and 11 bases separated the two germline ends. Germline V gene lookup returns CDR1 MGHRA and CDR2 YSYEKL. In DNA form, the CDR3 reads TGCGCCAGCAGCCAAGACCTACCGCCCCCCTACGAGCAGTACTTC. Amino acid sequence: CASSQDLPPPYEQYF.

V gene TRBV29-1 combines with J gene TRBJ1-2, with TRBD1 identical over 8 bases. Germline values: CDR1 SQVTM, CDR2 ANQGSEA. The CDR3 covers 13 residues. After removal of 7 bases from V and 0 bases from J, the junction contained 4 bases not matched to a gene. The DNA for the CDR3 is TGCAGCGCATGGACAGGGACTAACTATGGCTACACCTTC. This codes for CSAWTGTNYGYTF.

The chain carries TRBV27 and TRBJ1-5; D may be TRBD1 (6 bases). Germline-derived CDR1 and CDR2 are MNHEY and SMNVEV (reference sequence). The CDR3 has 16 residues. V was cut by 3 bases and J by 10 bases, with 22 bases left in between. CDR3 residues: CASSFLPTGRGGPQHF. CDR3 DNA sequence: TGTGCCAGCAGTTTCCTCCCCACAGGGAGGGGTGGCCCCCAGCATTTT.

The rearrangement joins TRBV19 to TRBJ2-1; D remains ambiguous. The length of the CDR3 is 15 residues. V was cut by 0 bases and J by 5 bases, with 11 bases left in between. Per germline, CDR1 LNHDA and CDR2 SQIVND (reference sequence). The CDR3, as DNA: TGTGCCAGTAGTATAGATCTAGGGCCGAACAATGAGCAGTTCTTC. This encodes CASSIDLGPNNEQFF.

J is TRBJ2-1 and V is TRBV23-1; 9 bases are a match to TRBD1. TRBV23-1 is flagged as an ORF with uncertain function. V trimming: 0 bases; J trimming: 0 bases; junction bases outside the gene matches: 18. The CDR3 is made up of 22 amino acids. DNA for the CDR3: TGCGCCAGCAGTCAATCCCCCCGAGGGACAGGGAGATCGGCACGCTCCTACAATGAGCAGTTCTTC. Translation: CASSQSPRGTGRSARSYNEQFF.

This chain joins TRBV18 and TRBJ1-1; possible D gene TRBD1, 5 bases. Per the germline V gene, CDR1 is KGHSH and CDR2 is LQKENI. V shed 1 base and J shed 7 bases, with 10 bases lying between them. The CDR3 sequence is 13 residues long. For the CDR3, the DNA is TGTGCCAGCTCACCACGGACGGGGGATGAAGCTTTCTTT. Amino acid sequence: CASSPRTGDEAFF.

In DNA form, the CDR3 reads TGTGCCAGCAGTGAAACCACAGTGCCGGATCAGCCCCAGCATTTT. Translated: CASSETTVPDQPQHF. The chain joins TRBV2 to TRBJ1-5; D not certain. CDR1 is SNHLY, CDR2 FYNNEI, per germline. The length of the CDR3 is 15 residues. V lost 2 bases to trimming and J lost 5 bases, with 13 bases between them.

The V gene is TRBV5-1, the J gene TRBJ2-2, with 13 bases aligning to TRBD2. V shed 6 bases, J shed 6 bases, and the junction held 14 bases outside the gene matches. The CDR3 extends over 18 amino acids. Germline V gene lookup returns CDR1 SGHRS and CDR2 YFSETQ. CDR3 sequence reads: CASTLITSGRAMAGELFF. Here the CDR3 DNA reads TGCGCCAGCACCCTCATAACTAGCGGGAGGGCCATGGCCGGGGAGCTGTTTTTT.

The rearrangement joins TRBV19 to TRBJ2-2; D assignment may be TRBD1 or TRBD2 (5 bases each). Germline V CDR1 and CDR2: LNHDA, SQIVND (reference sequence). The CDR3 sequence is 16 residues long. Trimming pared 3 bases from V and 7 bases from J, leaving 18 bases between. In DNA, the CDR3 is TGTGCCAGTAGTATGCTGCCCGGGACGGGGATCGGGGAGCTGTTTTTT. It specifies CASSMLPGTGIGELFF.

The DNA for the CDR3 is TGTGCCAGCTCACCACAACGGCTCTCTGGGGCCAACGTCCTGACTTTC. It translates to CASSPQRLSGANVLTF. V is TRBV18 and J is TRBJ2-6; no clear D. Germline-derived CDR1 and CDR2 are KGHSH and LQKENI. V gave up 1 base and J gave up 0 bases, with 7 bases separating them. This CDR3 comprises 16 residues.

J is TRBJ1-2 and V is TRBV9; 8 bases fit TRBD1. The length of the CDR3 is 14 residues. Trimming took 0 bases from V and 6 from J; bases not matched to a gene: 4. Germline CDR1 reads SGDLS; CDR2 reads YYNGEE. As DNA, the CDR3 is TGTGCCAGCAGCGTAGCCGCAGGGGGCGATGGCTACACCTTC. Protein product: CASSVAAGGDGYTF. The variable domain in full, completed from reference TRBV9 and TRBJ1-2, reads DSGVTQTPKHLITATGQRVTLRCSPRSGDLSVYWYQQSLDQGLQFLIQYYNGEERAKGNILERFSAQQFPDLHSELNLSSLELGDSALYFCASSVAAGGDGYTFGSGTRLTVV.

This rearrangement joins TRBV9 to TRBJ2-7; TRBD1 agrees at 9 bases. This CDR3 has 16 amino acids. J was trimmed by 3 bases and V by 0 bases; bases with no gene match: 7. Germline values: CDR1 SGDLS, CDR2 YYNGEE. This CDR3 is CASSVAGDRARYEQYF. CDR3 coding DNA: TGTGCCAGCAGCGTAGCGGGGGACAGGGCCCGCTACGAGCAGTACTTC.

The chain links TRBV5-4 to TRBJ2-1; possible D gene TRBD2, 6 bases. The CDR3 has 16 residues. Germline V gives CDR1 SGHNT, CDR2 YYREEE (reference sequence). The V and J ends lost 1 base and 8 bases respectively, with 19 bases between them. Here the CDR3 reads CASSLLGGGPLYEQFF. The CDR3 DNA reads as TGTGCCAGCAGCTTGTTGGGGGGTGGACCCCTTTATGAGCAGTTCTTC.

The rearrangement joins TRBV15 to TRBJ1-5; no clear D. The length of the CDR3 is 13 residues. V lost 0 bases and J lost 3, with 3 bases in between. Looked up from germline, CDR1 is LNHNV and CDR2 is YYDKDF (reference sequence). The CDR3 DNA sequence: TGTGCCACCAGCAGAGACCCCAATCAGCCCCAGCATTTT. Its translation: CATSRDPNQPQHF.

Regarding this clone: This sample also contains other DNA sequences that code for the same CDR3. This rearrangement joins TRBV30 to TRBJ2-3, with TRBD1 matching 8 bases. Germline V gene lookup returns CDR1 GTSNPN and CDR2 SVGIG (reference sequence). The CDR3 sequence is 14 residues long. The V and J ends lost 0 bases and 1 base, in that order; junction bases with no gene match: 0. The CDR3 here is CAWSVQGGTDTQYF. DNA of the CDR3: TGTGCCTGGAGTGTACAGGGGGGCACAGATACGCAGTATTTT.

The J gene is TRBJ2-3, the V gene TRBV5-4; 7 bases are a match to TRBD2. CDR1 is SGHNT, CDR2 YYREEE, per germline (reference sequence). This CDR3 region has 15 residues. The trim removed 6 bases at V and 3 bases at J, leaving 10 bases unmatched. The CDR3 DNA is TGTGCCAGCAATTCAGCGGGAAGGAATACAGATACGCAGTATTTT. It yields the protein CASNSAGRNTDTQYF.

Concerning this clone itself: Other DNA sequences in the sample encode the same CDR3. The gene calls are TRBV9 and TRBJ1-4; D not certain. The length of the CDR3 is 14 residues. Germline V CDR1 and CDR2: SGDLS, YYNGEE. The V end was cut by 0 bases, the J end by 5 bases, with 8 bases between. The CDR3 here is CASSVGSGNEKLFF. CDR3 nucleotide sequence: TGTGCCAGCAGCGTAGGATCGGGGAATGAAAAACTGTTTTTT.

This clone was counted once. Other DNA sequences within the sample encode an identical CDR3. V gene TRBV7-9 combines with J gene TRBJ2-1, with D hard to call. CDR1 is SEHNR, CDR2 FQNEAQ, per germline (reference sequence). This CDR3 is built from 13 residues. Trimming took 3 bases from V and 6 from J, leaving 9 bases between them. This chain's CDR3 is CASSFTGSNEQFF. The CDR3 DNA sequence: TGTGCCAGCAGCTTTACCGGGTCCAATGAGCAGTTCTTC.